This T cell receptor beta chain was documented in a study of radiotherapy plus CTLA-4 blockade in lung cancer (dated by TCRdb to 2016 to 2018). Some background on the complete study: Objective responses were observed in 18% of enrolled patients, and disease control was achieved in less than 35%.

Overall results and qualifications from the work: After treatment with radiotherapy and ipilimumab, TCR clones that came from tumors expanded in the peripheral blood. Increased serum interferon-beta after radiation, together with early dynamic changes in blood T cell clones, were reported to be the strongest predictors of response.

V and J lose 6 bases and 2 bases, and a span of 13 bases separates them. Based on the germline V gene (reference sequence), the CDR1 and CDR2 sequences are MNHNY and SVGAGI. The CDR3 sequence holds 14 residues, the cysteine and phenylalanine included. Of all the DNA, just the CDR3 is kept, 42 bases in frame from base 1. Library preparation used the immunoSEQ multiplex PCR assay. TCRdb limited this immuneACCESS table to in-frame rearrangements with V and J called. A share of clones is missing; checked studies link under half to unresolved V genes, and the rest is unexplained. The sample table lists around 120,000 clones, about 83% of them with a count of one. About 5% of the sample goes to the ten largest clones. As concerns this clone: This receptor's antigen is unknown. Base qualities are not provided; no much larger clone lies one nucleotide away.

Focal radiation therapy combined with CTLA-4 blockade (ipilimumab) was tested in patients with chemo-refractory metastatic non-small-cell lung cancer. The sequencing here drew on peripheral blood, taken from a patient treated with radiotherapy plus ipilimumab. The origin of this receptor is a human donor with non-small cell lung cancer who had a partial response to radiotherapy plus ipilimumab. The chain joins TRBV6-6 to TRBJ2-5; TRBD2 is a possible D gene, resting on 5 matching bases. The DNA sequence is TGTGCCAGCAGCGCTAGCAGAACTCAAGAGACCCAGTACTTC. Translated, it gives CASSASRTQETQYF.